This T cell receptor beta chain came from a study of human T cells and chemical hapten exposure. Total RNA was isolated from unfractionated whole blood. This CDR3 is built from 16 residues. The V gene lost 2 bases and the J gene lost 1 base, with 12 bases spanning the gap. The germline gives CDR1 KGHDR, CDR2 SFDVKD. A single record per CDR3 protein comes from TCRdb applying MiXCR to the 5' RACE reads. Among about 120,000 distinct CDR3 sequences listed, approximately 19% were seen once. The V gene is TRBV24-1, the J gene TRBJ2-3; D call uncertain. The receptor was derived from a human donor in good health. CDR3 DNA: TGTGCCACCAGTGATTATAAGGCCGGCGGCACAGATACGCAGTATTTT. Translated: CATSDYKAGGTDTQYF.